This paragraph covers one TCR beta chain sequence. The antigen is unknown. Trimming cost V 0 bases and J 3 bases, with 15 bases left between them. The CDR3 is 17 amino acids. Germline V gene sequence: CDR1 LGHNA, CDR2 YNFKEQ. Repertoires were generated with immunoSEQ multiplex PCR, while TCRdb's copy carries only in-frame clones and drops some. Of 78,000 or so clones detected, approximately 86% appear once; the ten largest clones hold just over 0.85%. This entry belongs to a study of radiotherapy plus CTLA-4 blockade in lung cancer. On the study more broadly: Approximately 18% of patients responded objectively, and about 30% achieved disease control. General observations from the study: Early blood T cell clone dynamics, with interferon-beta, were reported to best predict response. Tumor-derived TCR clones expanded in blood after radiotherapy plus ipilimumab.

The chain recombines TRBV4-2 with TRBJ1-3; possible D gene TRBD1, 5 bases. The input for sequencing was peripheral blood, taken from a patient treated with radiotherapy plus ipilimumab. The origin of this receptor is a human donor with non-small cell lung cancer who had stable disease on radiotherapy plus ipilimumab. The CDR3 is CASSQEVSAGGGNTIYF. In DNA form, the CDR3 reads TGTGCCAGCAGCCAAGAGGTCTCTGCCGGGGGTGGAAACACCATATATTTT.